These 23 T cell receptor beta chains originate from one sample sequenced in a study of CD8 T cells in Susac syndrome. RNA, at about 0.45 to 1 ug, was reverse transcribed with random hexamers. TCRdb reprocessed the immunoSEQ multiplex PCR reads with MiXCR, giving one entry per CDR3 protein. In the table there are 330,000 or so distinct CDR3 sequences, about 82% of which are singletons. Sequencing was done on a sample of CD8+ T cells from PBMCs. The receptor source for this set is a human donor with multiple sclerosis.

The chain uses TRBV30 and TRBJ1-5; D not certain. Germline V gene data show CDR1 as GTSNPN and CDR2 as SVGIG (reference sequence). This CDR3 has 13 residues. Between the trimmed V and J ends, which lost 0 bases and 3 bases, there was a span of 6 bases. The chain's CDR3 is CAWSVLSNQPQHF. CDR3 DNA sequence: TGTGCCTGGAGTGTACTCTCCAATCAGCCCCAGCATTTT.

The chain combines TRBV30 with TRBJ2-1; no definite D call. Germline CDR1 GTSNPN, CDR2 SVGIG (reference sequence). Trimming cost V 4 bases and J 5 bases, with 24 bases left between them. The CDR3 totals 17 residues. CDR3 sequence: CAWMGLTTPSPDNEQFF. CDR3 nucleotide sequence: TGTGCCTGGATGGGTCTGACGACCCCGAGCCCCGACAATGAGCAGTTCTTC.

The J gene is TRBJ1-2, the V gene TRBV30; D gene unclear. V lost 0 bases and J lost 3, with 14 bases in between. Germline lookup yields CDR1 GTSNPN and CDR2 SVGIG (reference sequence). The CDR3 is 15 residues long. CDR3 loop: CAWSVDGLGHYGYTF. The CDR3 coding sequence is TGTGCCTGGAGTGTAGACGGTTTGGGTCACTATGGCTACACCTTC. Full variable domain (outside the CDR3, taken from reference TRBV30 and TRBJ1-2): SQTIHQWPATLVQPVGSPLSLECTVEGTSNPNLYWYRQAAGRGLQLLFYSVGIGQISSEVPQNLSASRPQDRQFILSSKKLLLSDSGFYLCAWSVDGLGHYGYTFGSGTRLTVV.

CDR3 sequence reads: CASSHRLAGVSYEQYF. CDR3 bases: TGCGCCAGCAGCCATCGACTAGCGGGAGTCTCCTACGAGCAGTACTTC. The chain combines TRBV4-3 with TRBJ2-7, with 12 nucleotides matching TRBD2. The ends lost 3 bases at V and 0 bases at J; junction bases unmatched: 3. Germline CDR1 is LGHNA and CDR2 is YSLEER. CDR3 length: 16 amino acids.

This clonotype was counted between two and nine times. This chain joins TRBV20-1 and TRBJ2-5; D possibly matches TRBD1 or TRBD2 (5 bases each). Looked up from germline, CDR1 is DFQATT and CDR2 is SNEGSKA (reference sequence). The CDR3 totals 15 residues. Trimming removed 3 bases from V and 5 bases from J, with 19 bases in between. The DNA for the CDR3 is TGCAGTGCTAGGTGGATTCAGGGAGTGCGGGAGACCCAGTACTTC. Protein product: CSARWIQGVRETQYF.

This chain links TRBV6-2 or TRBV6-3 with TRBJ2-1, with TRBD2 matching 9 bases. V shed 5 bases and J 1 base; nucleotides not matched to a gene: 6. Germline V gives CDR1 MNHEY, CDR2 SVGEGT. CDR3 size: 16 residues. The CDR3 DNA is TGTGCCAGCAGTACGGGTGGACTAGCGTCCTACAATGAGCAGTTCTTC. Its translation is CASSTGGLASYNEQFF.

The chain joins TRBV6-1 to TRBJ2-7, with D perhaps matching TRBD2 (6 bases). The V end lost 5 bases, the J end lost 4 bases, and 12 bases lay between the germline ends. Germline CDR1 and CDR2: MNHNS and SASEGT. The CDR3 spans 13 residues. DNA for the CDR3: TGTGCCAGCAGTCACGGGGGACTGTACGAGCAGTACTTC. It specifies CASSHGGLYEQYF.

The V gene is TRBV9, the J gene TRBJ1-3, with a possible D match to TRBD1 (5 bases). The CDR3 is 16 residues long. Germline CDR1 reads SGDLS; CDR2 reads YYNGEE. The V gene lost 3 bases and the J gene lost 2 bases, with 15 bases spanning the gap. CDR3 nucleotide sequence: TGTGCCAGCAGCGACAACCGACAGACCGCTGGAAACACCATATATTTT. This codes for CASSDNRQTAGNTIYF.

The rearrangement uses TRBV27 and TRBJ1-4; 9 bases match TRBD1. V was pared by 6 bases and J by 5 bases, with 10 bases of the junction left unmatched. This CDR3 spans 16 amino acids. Germline V lookup: CDR1 MNHEY, CDR2 SMNVEV (reference sequence). CDR3 protein: CASSTGTGWSNEKLFF. CDR3 coding DNA: TGTGCCAGCAGCACCGGGACAGGGTGGTCAAATGAAAAACTGTTTTTT. The full variable domain, in which reference TRBV27 and TRBJ1-4 provide the parts outside the CDR3, is EAQVTQNPRYLITVTGKKLTVTCSQNMNHEYMSWYRQDPGLGLRQIYYSMNVEVTDKGDVPEGYKVSRKEKRNFPLILESPSPNQTSLYFCASSTGTGWSNEKLFFGSGTQLSVL.

The V and J genes are TRBV28 and TRBJ2-1; 11 bases fit TRBD1. This CDR3 is built from 16 residues. In germline, CDR1 is MDHEN, CDR2 SYDVKM. Unmatched junction bases numbered 9, after V lost 5 bases and J lost 6 bases. The CDR3, as DNA: TGTGCCAGCAGTCCGCTCCGGACAGGGGGCATCAATGAGCAGTTCTTC. Translated, it gives CASSPLRTGGINEQFF.

The chain employs TRBV9 and TRBJ2-5; no reliable D call. Germline V gene sequence: CDR1 SGDLS, CDR2 YYNGEE. This CDR3 has 14 amino acids. The ends were cut back, 4 bases at V and 5 bases at J, with 15 bases in the middle. The DNA for the CDR3 is TGTGCCAGCAGCTTATGGGCCCCCGGGGAGACCCAGTACTTC. It yields the protein CASSLWAPGETQYF.

This clonotype was found a few times. The chain links TRBV5-4 to TRBJ1-1; D not certain. CDR3 length equals 13 residues. V was pared by 4 bases and J by 2 bases, with 9 bases between. Germline V gene sequence: CDR1 SGHNT, CDR2 YYREEE (reference sequence). CDR3 bases: TGTGCCAGCAGCATCCAGGTAAACACTGAAGCTTTCTTT. The encoded protein is CASSIQVNTEAFF.

This chain uses TRBV28 with TRBJ2-7; possibly TRBD1 or TRBD2 for D (5 bases each). Trimming cost V 6 bases and J 9 bases, with 18 bases left between them. Germline CDR1 and CDR2: MDHEN and SYDVKM. The CDR3 is made up of 13 amino acids. DNA of the CDR3: TGTGCCAGCAGCCCCGTAACGGGGCCAAGGCAGTACTTC. It translates to CASSPVTGPRQYF.

This clonotype was counted between two and nine times. The rearrangement joins TRBV28 to TRBJ2-7, with D possibly TRBD2 on 6 matching bases. This CDR3 is 18 amino acids long. Germline V gene lookup returns CDR1 MDHEN and CDR2 SYDVKM. V was cut by 5 bases and J by 0 bases, with 23 bases left in between. The CDR3, as DNA: TGTGCCAGCAGTGGGGATGTTGGTAGCGGCTTTCACTCCTACGAGCAGTACTTC. This translates into CASSGDVGSGFHSYEQYF.

The chain uses TRBV20-1 and TRBJ2-7; D is uncertain. The CDR3 sequence is 11 residues long. Per the germline V gene, CDR1 is DFQATT and CDR2 is SNEGSKA (reference sequence). V gave up 3 bases and J gave up 6 bases, with 9 bases separating them. In DNA form, the CDR3 reads TGCAGTGCTAGGTTAACAACCGAGCAGTACTTC. Its translation is CSARLTTEQYF.

In this sample, this clonotype turned up a few times. The chain combines TRBV27 with TRBJ1-5, with D uncertain. V was clipped by 3 bases and J by 1 base, with 4 bases between them. This CDR3 spans 13 amino acids. Looked up from germline, CDR1 is MNHEY and CDR2 is SMNVEV (reference sequence). The CDR3 spells CASSLLSNQPQHF. DNA of the CDR3: TGTGCCAGCAGTTTGCTCAGCAATCAGCCCCAGCATTTT.

The rearrangement links TRBV28 to TRBJ2-7; D unclear. The length of the CDR3 is 11 residues. Germline lookup yields CDR1 MDHEN and CDR2 SYDVKM. V lost 7 bases to trimming and J lost 0 bases, with 4 bases between them. CDR3 loop: CASKDSYEQYF. CDR3 in DNA: TGTGCCAGCAAGGACTCCTACGAGCAGTACTTC.

The J gene is TRBJ1-1, the V gene TRBV14; no clear D gene. The V gene lost 4 bases and the J gene lost 3 bases, with 9 bases spanning the gap. The CDR3 sequence is 13 residues long. Per germline, CDR1 SGHDN and CDR2 FVKESK. Written as DNA, the CDR3 is TGTGCCAGCAGCCCGCGCTTCGACACTGAAGCTTTCTTT. It encodes CASSPRFDTEAFF.

This chain's CDR3 is CASSLGGETGELFF. CDR3 DNA sequence: TGTGCCAGCAGCTTAGGTGGCGAGACCGGGGAGCTGTTTTTT. This chain uses TRBV5-6 with TRBJ2-2, with unresolved D. The V end lost 2 bases, the J end lost 5 bases, and 10 bases lay between the germline ends. This CDR3 has 14 amino acids. Germline V gives CDR1 SGHDT, CDR2 YYEEEE.

This chain connects TRBV4-3 to TRBJ1-3, with D perhaps TRBD1 (5 bases). Trimming shortened V by 0 bases and J by 4 bases, and 10 bases separated the two germline ends. The CDR3 sequence is 15 residues long. Germline V CDR1 and CDR2: LGHNA, YSLEER. CDR3 DNA sequence: TGCGCCAGCAGCCAAGATGGGACGAGAGGAAACACCATATATTTT. Translating it yields CASSQDGTRGNTIYF.

The CDR3 bases are TGCGCCAGCAGCTCACTGACTAGCGGGAGGACCTCGGGAGTCACAGATACGCAGTATTTT. It specifies CASSSLTSGRTSGVTDTQYF. This chain connects TRBV4-3 to TRBJ2-3; 13 nucleotides match TRBD2. The CDR3 has 20 residues. CDR1 LGHNA and CDR2 YSLEER come from the germline V gene. V dropped 5 bases and J dropped 2; count of bases not matched to a gene: 16.

The V call is TRBV5-1, the J call TRBJ2-7, with a possible D match to TRBD2 (7 bases). Germline assignment: CDR1 SGHRS and CDR2 YFSETQ. This CDR3 has 11 amino acids. The ends were cut back, 4 bases at V and 11 bases at J, with 13 bases in the middle. DNA of the CDR3: TGCGCCAGCAGCGCCGAGGGGGGGAAGTACTTC. This translates into CASSAEGGKYF. Supplemented by reference TRBV5-1 and TRBJ2-7, the full variable domain reads KAGVTQTPRYLIKTRGQQVTLSCSPISGHRSVSWYQQTPGQGLQFLFEYFSETQRNKGNFPGRFSGRQFSNSRSEMNVSTLELGDSALYLCASSAEGGKYFGPGTRLTVT.

The chain carries TRBV7-8 and TRBJ2-7; the D is unclear. Trimming stripped 7 bases from V and 0 bases from J, with 10 bases between. Germline loops: CDR1 SGHVS, CDR2 FQNEAQ. The CDR3 is 13 amino acids. CDR3 coding DNA: TGTGCCAGCAAAACAGATTTCTCCTACGAGCAGTACTTC. It encodes CASKTDFSYEQYF.